These 2 T cell receptor beta chains originate from one sample sequenced in a study of OX40 agonist ivuxolimab in advanced cancers. Sequencing was performed with immunoSEQ multiplex PCR; in TCRdb, only in-frame clones are kept and a portion is missing. In the table there are 60,000 to 75,000 clones, about 89% of which are singletons. Sequenced here: CD4+ or CD8+ T cells sorted from blood, sampled in a trial of the OX40 agonist ivuxolimab. Receptor source: an adult with an advanced solid tumor such as melanoma, head and neck, liver or kidney cancer.

The CDR3 nucleotides are TGTGCCAGTAGTGGAACACTAGCGGTTAGCTCCTACGAGCAGTACTTC. Translation gives CASSGTLAVSSYEQYF. The rearrangement links TRBV19 to TRBJ2-7; 8 nucleotides agree with TRBD2. Germline assignment: CDR1 LNHDA and CDR2 SQIVND (reference sequence). The CDR3 totals 16 residues. The V and J ends lost 5 bases and 0 bases, in that order; junction bases with no gene match: 9.

The chain joins TRBV7-3 to TRBJ2-7; 14 bases are a match to TRBD2. J was trimmed by 3 bases and V by 3 bases; bases with no gene match: 7. The germline gives CDR1 SGHTA, CDR2 FQGTGA. This CDR3 has 17 amino acids. CDR3 sequence reads: CASSLAPGTSGSYEQYF. The DNA of the CDR3 is TGTGCCAGCAGCTTGGCTCCTGGGACTAGCGGGAGCTACGAGCAGTACTTC. Looking up the rest from reference TRBV7-3 and TRBJ2-7 gives the full variable domain: GAGVSQTPSNKVTEKGKYVELRCDPISGHTALYWYRQSLGQGPEFLIYFQGTGAADDSGLPNDRFFAVRPEGSVSTLKIQRTERGDSAVYLCASSLAPGTSGSYEQYFGPGTRLTVT.